The sequence of this TCR beta chain was determined in a study of OX40 agonist ivuxolimab in advanced cancers. On the study more broadly: Each patient was given ivuxolimab into a vein every 2 weeks, at 0.01 to 10 mg/kg.

TCRdb's copy holds only in-frame clones and misses some; the assay was immunoSEQ multiplex PCR. The sample lists more than 65,000 clones; 85% were seen once. Germline V gene sequence: CDR1 KGHSH, CDR2 LQKENI. Trimming left V 3 bases short and J 0 bases short, with 7 bases between. The CDR3 spans 14 residues. The TCR comes from an adult with an advanced solid tumor such as melanoma, head and neck, liver or kidney cancer. Source: CD4+ or CD8+ T cells sorted from blood, taken in a trial of the OX40 agonist ivuxolimab. This chain connects TRBV18 to TRBJ2-3; D is uncertain. CDR3 amino acids: CASSPLASTDTQYF. The CDR3 nucleotides are TGTGCCAGCTCACCCCTCGCTAGCACAGATACGCAGTATTTT. Full variable domain (rest looked up from reference TRBV18 and TRBJ2-3): NAGVMQNPRHLVRRRGQEARLRCSPMKGHSHVYWYRQLPEEGLKFMVYLQKENIIDESGMPKERFSAEFPKEGPSILRIQQVVRGDSAAYFCASSPLASTDTQYFGPGTRLTVL.